This TCR beta chain was sequenced for a study of OX40 agonist ivuxolimab in advanced cancers. As for the study in general: A diagnosis of hepatocellular carcinoma, melanoma, renal cell or head and neck cancer was present in dose-escalation patients. Study results and limitations: CD8+ T cells showed, on average, more clonal expansion than CD4+ cells. Among the least clonally expanded were partial responders at 0.1-3.0 mg/kg.

CDR1 is MDHEN and CDR2 is SYDVKM in the germline V gene. The CDR3 has 12 amino acids. Trimming stripped 5 bases from V and 1 base from J, with 6 bases between. As for this clone: Its antigen is unidentified. This specimen includes other DNA sequences encoding the same CDR3.

Here immunoSEQ multiplex PCR was the method, and the copy in TCRdb shows in-frame clones only, minus some. The table shows around 27,000 clones, with 84% occurring only once. The sample consisted of CD4+ or CD8+ T cells sorted from blood, taken in a trial of the OX40 agonist ivuxolimab. The chain has TRBV28 and TRBJ2-7, with unresolved D. The clonotype comes from an adult with an advanced solid tumor such as melanoma, head and neck, liver or kidney cancer. The CDR3 nucleotides read TGTGCCAGCAGTCTCTTGTCCTACGAGCAGTACTTC. It is translated as CASSLLSYEQYF.